These 7 T cell receptor beta chains share one sample of origin, sequenced in a study of T cells in Graves' hyperthyroidism and ophthalmopathy. The investigators amplified TCR beta CDR3 regions from RNA transcripts. HTBI primers were used for first-round RT-PCR of the TCR CDR3. A single record per CDR3 protein comes from TCRdb applying MiXCR to the multiplex PCR reads. This sample has about 290,000 distinct CDR3 sequences; 10% to 15% occur once, and the top ten carry 7.8%. The sequenced material came from blood. The receptors were sampled from a woman aged 25 to 39 with Graves' hyperthyroidism that later progressed to Graves' ophthalmopathy.

This clonotype was counted ten times or more. The J gene is TRBJ1-3, the V gene TRBV7-2, with 7 bases matching TRBD1. The V gene's germline CDR1 is SGHTA and CDR2 FQGNSA. V lost 6 bases, J lost 2 bases, and 4 bases stayed unmatched. The CDR3 sequence is 14 residues long. CDR3 protein: CASRRTGTGNTIYF. The CDR3 nucleotides read TGTGCCAGCAGGCGGACAGGAACTGGAAACACCATATATTTT.

This clonotype has a handful of counts. The genes are TRBV4-1 and TRBJ1-5; D remains unclear. The CDR3 runs to 14 residues. V lost 1 base to trimming and J lost 4 bases, with 8 bases between them. From germline, CDR1 is MGHRA and CDR2 YSYEKL. As DNA, the CDR3 is TGCGCCAGCAGCCAAGTTGAAGGGAATCAGCCCCAGCATTTT. It codes for CASSQVEGNQPQHF.

This chain joins TRBV10-3 and TRBJ2-1; weak D call: TRBD1 (6 bases). Deletions cut 8 bases from V and 5 bases from J, with 13 bases between. Germline V gene data show CDR1 as ENHRY and CDR2 as SYGVKD. The CDR3 length is 13 residues. The CDR3 DNA follows: TGTGCCATCTCAACAGGGTTAGACAATGAGCAGTTCTTC. Protein product: CAISTGLDNEQFF.

Ten or more counts support this clonotype. The gene calls are TRBV28 and TRBJ2-3, with TRBD1 identical over 7 bases. The CDR3 has 16 residues. Germline V lookup: CDR1 MDHEN, CDR2 SYDVKM. J lost 6 bases, V lost 4 bases, and 13 bases had no gene match. The CDR3: CASSYNRGYREDTQYF. The CDR3 DNA sequence: TGTGCCAGCAGTTACAACAGGGGATACCGAGAGGATACGCAGTATTTT.

This clonotype was counted at least ten times. This chain connects TRBV6-1 to TRBJ1-5, with D possibly being TRBD1 (5 bases). This CDR3 spans 16 amino acids. The V and J ends lost 5 bases and 3 bases respectively, with 17 bases between them. Per germline, CDR1 MNHNS and CDR2 SASEGT. CDR3 protein: CASSLTGTAVNQPQHF. In DNA, the CDR3 is TGTGCCAGCAGTTTAACCGGGACGGCGGTCAATCAGCCCCAGCATTTT.

This clonotype was found once. This may arise from a read error, as a much more abundant clone is one base away. The chain has TRBV20-1 and TRBJ2-1, with 8 bases aligning to TRBD2. Germline-derived CDR1 and CDR2 are DFQATT and SNEGSKA (reference sequence). V was clipped by 5 bases and J by 15 bases; unmatched bases: 12. CDR3 size: 12 residues. The CDR3: CSAGQRGLALFF. As DNA, the CDR3 is TGCAGTGCTGGGCAAAGAGGACTAGCCCTGTTCTTC.

This clonotype was recorded at least ten times. The rearrangement uses TRBV10-3 and TRBJ1-5; 8 bases are a match to TRBD1. Trimming cost V 4 bases and J 6 bases; bases outside gene matches: 2. The CDR3 has 13 residues. The germline gives CDR1 ENHRY, CDR2 SYGVKD. CDR3 bases: TGTGCCATCAGTGCAGGGGGCGGTCAGCCCCAGCATTTT. Translated: CAISAGGGQPQHF.